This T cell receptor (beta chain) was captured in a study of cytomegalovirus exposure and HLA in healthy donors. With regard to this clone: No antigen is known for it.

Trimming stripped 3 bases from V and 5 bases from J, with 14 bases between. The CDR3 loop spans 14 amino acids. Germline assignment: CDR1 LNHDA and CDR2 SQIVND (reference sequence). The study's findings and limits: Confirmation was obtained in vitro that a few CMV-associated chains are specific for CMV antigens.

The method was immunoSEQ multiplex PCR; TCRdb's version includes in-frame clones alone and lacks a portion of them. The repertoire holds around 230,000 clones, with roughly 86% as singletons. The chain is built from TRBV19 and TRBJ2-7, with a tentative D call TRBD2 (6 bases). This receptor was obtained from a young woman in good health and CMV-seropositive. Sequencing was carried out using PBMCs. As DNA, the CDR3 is TGTGCCAGTAGTATGTTGGCGGGATTAAACGAGCAGTACTTC. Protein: CASSMLAGLNEQYF.